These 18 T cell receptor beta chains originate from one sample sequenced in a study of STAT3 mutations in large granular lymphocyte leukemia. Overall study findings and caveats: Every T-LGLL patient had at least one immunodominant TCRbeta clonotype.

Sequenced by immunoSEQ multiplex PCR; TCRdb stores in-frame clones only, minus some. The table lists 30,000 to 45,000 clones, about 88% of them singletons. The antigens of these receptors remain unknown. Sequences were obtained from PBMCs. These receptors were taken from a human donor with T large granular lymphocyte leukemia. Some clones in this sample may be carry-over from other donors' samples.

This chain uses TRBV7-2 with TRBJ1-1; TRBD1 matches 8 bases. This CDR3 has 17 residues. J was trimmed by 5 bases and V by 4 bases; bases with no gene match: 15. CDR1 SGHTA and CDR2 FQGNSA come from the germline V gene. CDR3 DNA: TGTGCCAGCAGCTCAGTGGACAGGGTCCCGAGAAGAACTGAAGCTTTCTTT. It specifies CASSSVDRVPRRTEAFF.

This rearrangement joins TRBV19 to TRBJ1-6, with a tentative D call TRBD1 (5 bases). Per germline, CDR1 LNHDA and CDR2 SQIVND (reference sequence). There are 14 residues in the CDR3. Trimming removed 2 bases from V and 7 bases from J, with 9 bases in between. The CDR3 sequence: CASSINRKNSPLHF. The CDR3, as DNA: TGTGCCAGTAGTATAAACAGGAAGAATTCACCCCTCCACTTT. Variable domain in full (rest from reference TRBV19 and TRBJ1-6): DGGITQSPKYLFRKEGQNVTLSCEQNLNHDAMYWYRQDPGQGLRLIYYSQIVNDFQKGDIAEGYSVSREKKESFPLTVTSAQKNPTAFYLCASSINRKNSPLHFGNGTRLTVT.

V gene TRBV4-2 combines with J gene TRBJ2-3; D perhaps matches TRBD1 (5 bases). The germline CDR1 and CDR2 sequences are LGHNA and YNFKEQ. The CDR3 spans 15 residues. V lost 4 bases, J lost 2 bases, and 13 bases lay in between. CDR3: CASSLFGQSTDTQYF. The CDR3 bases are TGTGCCAGCAGCCTCTTCGGACAATCCACAGATACGCAGTATTTT.

DNA for the CDR3: TGTGCCAGCAGCGCGCGCCGGGACAGGATAGAGACCCAGTACTTC. Translation gives CASSARRDRIETQYF. The chain uses TRBV5-4 and TRBJ2-5, with TRBD1 identical over 8 bases. This CDR3 is 15 amino acids long. After removal of 4 bases from V and 4 bases from J, the junction contained 9 bases not matched to a gene. Germline lookup yields CDR1 SGHNT and CDR2 YYREEE (reference sequence).

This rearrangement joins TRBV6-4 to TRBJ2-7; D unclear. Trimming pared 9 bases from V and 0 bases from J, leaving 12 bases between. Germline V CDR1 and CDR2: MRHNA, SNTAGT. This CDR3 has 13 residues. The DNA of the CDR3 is TGTGCCAGAACATACGGACGCTCCTACGAGCAGTACGTC. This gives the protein CARTYGRSYEQYV.

CDR3 sequence (DNA): TGCGCCAGCAGCTTTGGACAGAGCTGGGATGGCTACACCTTC. It is translated as CASSFGQSWDGYTF. The chain has TRBV5-1 and TRBJ1-2, with TRBD1 as a possible D gene (6 bases). The CDR3 sequence is 14 residues long. V lost 2 bases, J lost 6 bases, and 14 bases lay in between. In germline, CDR1 is SGHRS, CDR2 YFSETQ.

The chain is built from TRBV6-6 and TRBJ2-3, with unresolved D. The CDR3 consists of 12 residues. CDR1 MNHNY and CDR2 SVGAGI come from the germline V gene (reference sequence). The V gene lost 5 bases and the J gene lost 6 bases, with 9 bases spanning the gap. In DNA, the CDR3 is TGTGCCAGCAGTATCGAGACTGATACGCAGTATTTT. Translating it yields CASSIETDTQYF.

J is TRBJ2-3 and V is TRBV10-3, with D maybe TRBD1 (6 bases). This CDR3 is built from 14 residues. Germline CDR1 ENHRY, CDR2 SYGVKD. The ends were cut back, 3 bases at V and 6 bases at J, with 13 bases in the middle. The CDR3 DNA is TGTGCCATCAGTGAAATCAGGGACACGGATACGCAGTATTTT. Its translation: CAISEIRDTDTQYF.

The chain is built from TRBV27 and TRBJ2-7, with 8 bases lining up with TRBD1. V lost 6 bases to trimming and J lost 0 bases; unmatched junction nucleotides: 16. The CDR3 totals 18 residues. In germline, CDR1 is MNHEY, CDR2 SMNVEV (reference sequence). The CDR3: CASRQLKTDRVSSYEQYF. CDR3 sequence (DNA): TGTGCCAGCAGACAATTAAAGACGGACAGGGTAAGCTCCTACGAGCAGTACTTC.

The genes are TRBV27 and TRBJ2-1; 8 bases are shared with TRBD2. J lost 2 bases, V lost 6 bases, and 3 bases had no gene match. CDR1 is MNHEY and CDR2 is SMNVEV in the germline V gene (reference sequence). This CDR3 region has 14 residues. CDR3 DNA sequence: TGTGCCAGCAGAGGAGCGGGGGCCTACAATGAGCAGTTCTTC. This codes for CASRGAGAYNEQFF.

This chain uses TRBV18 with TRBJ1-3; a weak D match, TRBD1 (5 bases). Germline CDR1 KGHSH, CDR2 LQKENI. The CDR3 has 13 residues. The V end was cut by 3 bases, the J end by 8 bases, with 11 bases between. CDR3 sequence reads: CASSPNAGDTIYF. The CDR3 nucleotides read TGTGCCAGCTCACCCAACGCGGGGGACACCATATATTTT. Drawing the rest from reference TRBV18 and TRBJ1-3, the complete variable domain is NAGVMQNPRHLVRRRGQEARLRCSPMKGHSHVYWYRQLPEEGLKFMVYLQKENIIDESGMPKERFSAEFPKEGPSILRIQQVVRGDSAAYFCASSPNAGDTIYFGEGSWLTVV.

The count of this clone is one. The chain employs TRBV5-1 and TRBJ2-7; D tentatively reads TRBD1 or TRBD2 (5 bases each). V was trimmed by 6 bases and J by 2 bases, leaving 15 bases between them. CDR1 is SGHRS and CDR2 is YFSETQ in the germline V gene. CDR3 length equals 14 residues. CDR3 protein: CASMGSDRTYEQYF. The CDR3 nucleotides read TGCGCCAGCATGGGTAGCGACAGAACCTACGAGCAGTACTTC.

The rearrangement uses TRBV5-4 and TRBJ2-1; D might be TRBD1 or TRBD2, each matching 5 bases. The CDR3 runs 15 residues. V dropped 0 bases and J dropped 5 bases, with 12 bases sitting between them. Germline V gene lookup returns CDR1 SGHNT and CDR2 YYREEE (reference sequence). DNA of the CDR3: TGTGCCAGCAGCTTGGCCTTGGGGACCAACAATGAGCAGTTCTTC. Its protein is CASSLALGTNNEQFF.

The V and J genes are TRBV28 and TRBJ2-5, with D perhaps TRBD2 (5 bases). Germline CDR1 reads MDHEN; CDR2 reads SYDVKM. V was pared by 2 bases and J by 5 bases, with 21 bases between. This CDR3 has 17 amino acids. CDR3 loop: CASSLPGLELVHETQYF. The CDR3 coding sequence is TGTGCCAGCAGTTTACCAGGCCTCGAACTAGTCCATGAGACCCAGTACTTC.

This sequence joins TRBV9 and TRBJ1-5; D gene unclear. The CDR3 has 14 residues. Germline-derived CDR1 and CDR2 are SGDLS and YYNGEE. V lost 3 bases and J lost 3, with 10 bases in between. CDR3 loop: CASSGLGHNQPQHF. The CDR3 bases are TGTGCCAGCAGCGGGCTCGGGCACAATCAGCCCCAGCATTTT.

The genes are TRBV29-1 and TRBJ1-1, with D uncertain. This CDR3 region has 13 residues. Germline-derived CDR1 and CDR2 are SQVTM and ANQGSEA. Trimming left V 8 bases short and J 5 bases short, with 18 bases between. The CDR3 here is CSSIGYTGTEAFF. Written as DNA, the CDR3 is TGCAGCTCCATTGGGTATACGGGGACTGAAGCTTTCTTT.

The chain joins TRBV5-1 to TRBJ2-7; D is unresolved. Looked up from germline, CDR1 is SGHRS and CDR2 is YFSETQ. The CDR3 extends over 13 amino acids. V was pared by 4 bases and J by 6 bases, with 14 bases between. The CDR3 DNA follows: TGCGCCAGCAGCCCGGTGGGAAGTGTCGAGCAGTACTTC. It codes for CASSPVGSVEQYF.

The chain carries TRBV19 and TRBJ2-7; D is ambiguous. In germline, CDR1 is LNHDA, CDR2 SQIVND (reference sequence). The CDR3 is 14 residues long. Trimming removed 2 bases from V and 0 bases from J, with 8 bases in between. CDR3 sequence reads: CASSIIVGSYEQYF. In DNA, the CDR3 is TGTGCCAGTAGTATAATAGTCGGCTCCTACGAGCAGTACTTC.